The 30 T cell receptor beta chains presented below share a single source sample, sequenced in a study of CD8 T cells in ankylosing spondylitis. TCRdb called the 5' RACE reads again in MiXCR, with one record for every CDR3 protein. The data show 55,000 or so distinct CDR3 sequences, 7.4% seen once. What was sequenced was blood, either unsorted or a sorted T cell fraction (not recorded which). The receptors shown here come from a female donor with ankylosing spondylitis or in good health (not recorded which).

This clonotype was seen many times. This chain links TRBV5-1 with TRBJ2-7, with D uncertain. The V gene's germline CDR1 is SGHRS and CDR2 YFSETQ. The CDR3 spans 13 residues. The ends were cut back, 0 bases at V and 6 bases at J, with 10 bases in the middle. Here the CDR3 reads CASSLEWGSEQYF. As DNA, the CDR3 is TGCGCCAGCAGCTTGGAATGGGGAAGCGAGCAGTACTTC.

At least ten counts were recorded for this clonotype. CDR3 DNA sequence: TGCGCCAGCAGCTTGGCCCGGGGCGGCACCGGGGAGCTGTTTTTT. The encoded protein is CASSLARGGTGELFF. The chain is built from TRBV5-1 and TRBJ2-2; D tentatively reads TRBD1 or TRBD2 (5 bases each). The length of the CDR3 is 15 residues. Germline values: CDR1 SGHRS, CDR2 YFSETQ. With 0 bases removed from V and 4 bases from J, the gap between germline ends came to 10 bases. Based on the CDR3 plus reference TRBV5-1 and TRBJ2-2, the full variable domain is KAGVTQTPRYLIKTRGQQVTLSCSPISGHRSVSWYQQTPGQGLQFLFEYFSETQRNKGNFPGRFSGRQFSNSRSEMNVSTLELGDSALYLCASSLARGGTGELFFGEGSRLTVL.

This clonotype was counted many times. This chain links TRBV29-1 with TRBJ1-1, with TRBD1 identical over 9 bases. The junction had 5 bases not matched to a gene; V was cut back by 3 bases and J by 6 bases. This CDR3 is built from 13 residues. Germline CDR1 is SQVTM and CDR2 is ANQGSEA. CDR3 loop: CSVEGQGVPEAFF. CDR3 DNA: TGCAGCGTTGAGGGACAGGGTGTACCTGAAGCTTTCTTT.

The table lists this clonotype with a few counts. The chain has TRBV5-6 and TRBJ2-1; 8 bases map to TRBD1. J was trimmed by 0 bases and V by 0 bases; bases with no gene match: 8. This CDR3 is built from 18 residues. CDR1 is SGHDT, CDR2 YYEEEE, per germline. Here the CDR3 DNA reads TGTGCCAGCAGCTTGGAGTTCAGGGGGCCAAGCTCCTACAATGAGCAGTTCTTC. Its protein is CASSLEFRGPSSYNEQFF.

This clonotype was picked up many times. This chain joins TRBV3-1 and TRBJ1-5; D is undetermined. Germline CDR1 is LGHDT and CDR2 is YNNKEL (reference sequence). Trimming shortened V by 3 bases and J by 1 base, and 4 bases separated the two germline ends. The CDR3 is 13 amino acids. Here the CDR3 reads CASSQGSNQPQHF. The CDR3 region has the DNA TGTGCCAGCAGCCAGGGCAGCAATCAGCCCCAGCATTTT.

This clonotype was recorded a few times. This chain links TRBV13 with TRBJ1-5; TRBD1 matches 8 bases. This CDR3 is built from 16 residues. V gave up 5 bases and J gave up 4 bases; unmatched junction bases: 10. Germline V gene lookup returns CDR1 PRHDT and CDR2 FYEKMQ (reference sequence). In nucleotides, the CDR3 is TGTGCCAGCAGCCCAATGGCAGGGGGCAGGAATCAGCCCCAGCATTTT. This sequence encodes CASSPMAGGRNQPQHF.

This clonotype was counted ten times or more. In DNA form, the CDR3 reads TGCAGTGCAGCGCGGGGGGTTGGGCCCTACAATGAGCAGTTCTTC. Protein: CSAARGVGPYNEQFF. The rearrangement joins TRBV20-1 to TRBJ2-1; 8 bases align to TRBD2. The V segment lost 6 bases and the J segment 2 bases; nucleotides outside the gene matches: 9. The CDR3 contains 15 residues. CDR1 DFQATT and CDR2 SNEGSKA come from the germline V gene (reference sequence).

The chain carries TRBV6-2 or TRBV6-3 and TRBJ2-3; a possible D gene is TRBD2 (7 bases). The CDR3 consists of 13 residues. V was clipped by 8 bases and J by 1 base, with 10 bases between them. Germline CDR1 is MNHEY and CDR2 is SVGEGT. The CDR3 DNA reads as TGTGCCAGCGGGGGGGCCTGCACAGATACGCAGTATTTT. The encoded protein is CASGGACTDTQYF.

In this sample, this clonotype turned up many times. V usage is TRBV5-1 and J usage is TRBJ1-3; possible D gene TRBD1, 5 bases. The CDR3 contains 15 residues. The germline V gene has CDR1 SGHRS and CDR2 YFSETQ. Trimming cost V 2 bases and J 8 bases, with 17 bases left between them. The CDR3 DNA reads as TGCGCCAGCAGCTTCGCTCCGGGACCTTACGACACCATATATTTT. It codes for CASSFAPGPYDTIYF.

At least ten counts were recorded for this clonotype. The chain combines TRBV10-3 with TRBJ1-1; TRBD1 might be the D (5 bases). There are 14 residues in the CDR3. Germline CDR1 is ENHRY and CDR2 is SYGVKD. Here the CDR3 reads CASRGDAVNTEAFF. The CDR3, as DNA: TGTGCTAGTAGAGGGGATGCGGTGAACACTGAAGCTTTCTTT.

This clonotype was detected ten times or more. V is TRBV5-1 and J is TRBJ1-4; D is possibly TRBD1 (6 bases). V shed 0 bases and J shed 5 bases, with 11 bases lying between them. Germline-derived CDR1 and CDR2 are SGHRS and YFSETQ. The CDR3 spans 15 residues. DNA for the CDR3: TGCGCCAGCAGCTTGGAAGGCAGGGGAAATGAAAAACTGTTTTTT. Translated, it gives CASSLEGRGNEKLFF.

The sample holds many counts of this clonotype. The chain couples TRBV12-3 or TRBV12-4 to TRBJ2-1, with a weak D call TRBD1 (6 bases). The CDR3 covers 15 residues. V lost 7 bases to trimming and J lost 2 bases, with 15 bases between them. The CDR3 nucleotides are TGTGCCAGCACCCAGGGGACGGGGCCCTACAATGAGCAGTTCTTC. This gives the protein CASTQGTGPYNEQFF.

In its sample, this clonotype was seen many times. This rearrangement joins TRBV2 to TRBJ1-4; 7 positions match TRBD1. The ends lost 6 bases at V and 5 bases at J; junction bases unmatched: 9. Germline lookup yields CDR1 SNHLY and CDR2 FYNNEI. The CDR3 spans 15 residues. CDR3 coding DNA: TGTGCCAGCAGGAGATCCGACAGGGCGAATGAAAAACTGTTTTTT. It is translated as CASRRSDRANEKLFF.

The chain joins TRBV20-1 to TRBJ1-5; the D gene is possibly TRBD1 (6 bases). V was trimmed by 3 bases and J by 0 bases, leaving 12 bases between them. Per the germline V gene, CDR1 is DFQATT and CDR2 is SNEGSKA (reference sequence). The CDR3 contains 15 residues. The CDR3 region has the DNA TGCAGTGCTAGGGCACAGGGTTATAGCAATCAGCCCCAGCATTTT. Translation gives CSARAQGYSNQPQHF.

The chain combines TRBV7-6 with TRBJ1-2; 9 bases line up with TRBD1. CDR1 is SGHVS and CDR2 is FNYEAQ in the germline V gene. V was pared by 4 bases and J by 4 bases, with 10 bases of the junction left unmatched. The CDR3 contains 16 residues. This CDR3 is CASSSLKGQGSYGYTF. The CDR3 DNA is TGTGCCAGCAGCTCCCTTAAGGGACAGGGAAGCTATGGCTACACCTTC. The whole variable domain, remainder taken from reference TRBV7-6 and TRBJ1-2, is GAGVSQSPRYKVTKRGQDVALRCDPISGHVSLYWYRQALGQGPEFLTYFNYEAQQDKSGLPNDRFSAERPEGSISTLTIQRTEQRDSAMYRCASSSLKGQGSYGYTFGSGTRLTVV.

The genes are TRBV10-2 and TRBJ1-1; tentatively, D is TRBD1 (5 bases). Germline-derived CDR1 and CDR2 are WSHSY and SAAADI. This CDR3 is 15 amino acids long. V was pared by 0 bases and J by 0 bases, with 8 bases between. Here the CDR3 DNA reads TGCGCCAGCAGTGAGTCCCAGGGTATGAACACTGAAGCTTTCTTT. The encoded protein is CASSESQGMNTEAFF.

V usage is TRBV6-2 or TRBV6-3 and J usage is TRBJ1-2, with TRBD1 as a possible D gene (6 bases). Trimming left V 0 bases short and J 5 bases short, with 25 bases between. Germline V gene data show CDR1 as MNHEY and CDR2 as SVGEGT. The CDR3 runs to 19 residues. CDR3 coding DNA: TGTGCCAGCAGTTACTCGAGTAACAGGGCGCGAAGAAATTTTTATGGCTACACCTTC. Encoded protein: CASSYSSNRARRNFYGYTF.

This clonotype was detected many times. V usage is TRBV5-1 and J usage is TRBJ1-1; D possibly corresponds to TRBD1 (5 bases). This CDR3 has 14 amino acids. Germline CDR1 SGHRS, CDR2 YFSETQ. V lost 3 bases to trimming and J lost 2 bases, with 11 bases between them. The CDR3 DNA follows: TGCGCCAGCAGCTCCAGGGCGGTTAACACTGAAGCTTTCTTT. It is translated as CASSSRAVNTEAFF. Variable domain in full (rest from reference TRBV5-1 and TRBJ1-1): KAGVTQTPRYLIKTRGQQVTLSCSPISGHRSVSWYQQTPGQGLQFLFEYFSETQRNKGNFPGRFSGRQFSNSRSEMNVSTLELGDSALYLCASSSRAVNTEAFFGQGTRLTVV.

In its sample, this clonotype was seen many times. CDR3 coding DNA: TGTGCCAGCAGCCGTTTCGGACAGGGGACCAATCAGCCCCAGCATTTT. The encoded protein is CASSRFGQGTNQPQHF. The gene calls are TRBV5-6 and TRBJ1-5, with 9 positions matching TRBD1. In germline, CDR1 is SGHDT, CDR2 YYEEEE. The CDR3 runs 16 residues. V shed 4 bases, J shed 3 bases, and the junction held 8 bases outside the gene matches.

The V and J genes are TRBV2 and TRBJ2-2; D gene uncertain. The CDR3 spans 13 residues. V was pared by 7 bases and J by 2 bases, with 8 bases between. CDR1 and CDR2 (germline): SNHLY, FYNNEI. The CDR3 is CASIYSNTGELFF. DNA for the CDR3: TGTGCCAGCATTTACAGCAACACCGGGGAGCTGTTTTTT.

Ten or more counts support this clonotype. This chain joins TRBV5-1 and TRBJ1-2, with 7 bases that match TRBD1. Germline V gene sequence: CDR1 SGHRS, CDR2 YFSETQ. V shed 4 bases and J 3 bases; nucleotides not matched to a gene: 3. The CDR3 is 13 amino acids. The CDR3, as DNA: TGCGCCAGCAGCATCGGGACAGACTATGGCTACACCTTC. Translating gives CASSIGTDYGYTF.

There are many counts of this clonotype. The V call is TRBV3-1, the J call TRBJ1-1, with 7 bases that match TRBD1. CDR3 length equals 15 residues. Germline V gene lookup returns CDR1 LGHDT and CDR2 YNNKEL (reference sequence). V lost 4 bases, J lost 1 base, and 6 bases stayed unmatched. This CDR3 is CASSRQTGTNTEAFF. CDR3 bases: TGTGCCAGCAGCCGTCAGACAGGGACGAACACTGAAGCTTTCTTT.

This clonotype was seen ten or more times. V is TRBV7-2 and J is TRBJ2-1; the D gene is possibly TRBD2 (6 bases). Germline V gives CDR1 SGHTA, CDR2 FQGNSA. CDR3 length: 13 residues. Between the trimmed V and J ends, which lost 8 bases and 6 bases, there was a span of 14 bases. This chain's CDR3 is CASGTSYSNEQFF. CDR3 nucleotides: TGTGCCAGCGGAACTAGCTACTCCAATGAGCAGTTCTTC.

This clonotype came up many times. The J gene is TRBJ1-2, the V gene TRBV10-3; 7 bases map to TRBD1. CDR3 length: 11 amino acids. The germline CDR1 and CDR2 sequences are ENHRY and SYGVKD. V trimming: 10 bases; J trimming: 8 bases; junction bases outside the gene matches: 7. The CDR3 here is CATSTGRGYTF. CDR3 nucleotide sequence: TGTGCCACCTCGACAGGGAGAGGCTACACCTTC.

This clonotype has a count of ten or more. CDR3 in DNA: TGCGCCAGCAGCTTGGGACAGGCTGGAAACACCATATATTTT. Translated: CASSLGQAGNTIYF. The chain joins TRBV5-1 to TRBJ1-3; possibly TRBD1 for D (6 bases). Germline V lookup: CDR1 SGHRS, CDR2 YFSETQ. The CDR3 length is 14 residues. V was pared by 0 bases and J by 2 bases, with 6 bases between.

This clonotype was seen at least ten times. The V gene is TRBV12-3 or TRBV12-4, the J gene TRBJ1-4; D ambiguous. Trimming left V 6 bases short and J 10 bases short, with 15 bases between. CDR3 length: 13 amino acids. CDR3 bases: TGTGCCAGCAGCCGATCCTTCCCGGGAAAACTGTTTTTT. It is translated as CASSRSFPGKLFF.

Comments on this clonotype: A much more abundant neighbour one base away suggests this may be a read error. This chain uses TRBV7-2 with TRBJ2-7, with D unclear. CDR3 length: 13 residues. V was cut by 7 bases and J by 1 base, with 11 bases left in between. Per the germline V gene, CDR1 is SGHTA and CDR2 is FQGNSA. DNA for the CDR3: TGTGCCAGCATCCCGAACTCTTCCTACGAGCAGTACTTC. Protein: CASIPNSSYEQYF.

This clonotype was seen many times. The chain is built from TRBV15 and TRBJ2-3; the D gene could be TRBD1 or TRBD2 (5 bases each). This CDR3 comprises 15 residues. Trimming left V 0 bases short and J 2 bases short, with 9 bases between. Germline V gene sequence: CDR1 LNHNV, CDR2 YYDKDF (reference sequence). The CDR3 here is CATSREGVPTDTQYF. The CDR3 region has the DNA TGTGCCACCAGCAGAGAGGGGGTACCCACAGATACGCAGTATTTT.

This clonotype was seen at least ten times. CDR3 sequence reads: CASRLRAGMFPNTEAFF. CDR3 DNA sequence: TGCGCCAGCAGGCTCCGGGCAGGAATGTTCCCGAACACTGAAGCTTTCTTT. The chain links TRBV5-1 to TRBJ1-1, with D hard to call. Germline V gene lookup returns CDR1 SGHRS and CDR2 YFSETQ. The CDR3 runs to 17 residues. Trimming took 5 bases from V and 1 from J, leaving 21 bases between them.

This clonotype has a count of ten or more. The chain carries TRBV29-1 and TRBJ2-7; tentative D call: TRBD1 (6 bases). The germline V gene has CDR1 SQVTM and CDR2 ANQGSEA. This CDR3 region has 14 residues. V lost 5 bases to trimming and J lost 2 bases, with 16 bases between them. CDR3 nucleotide sequence: TGCAGCGTTCTAGCAGGGGTCGGCACCTACGAGCAGTACTTC. This sequence encodes CSVLAGVGTYEQYF.